This T cell receptor (beta chain) is from a study of T-cell memory formation after mild COVID-19. Findings and limits, study-wide: Whereas later expanders leaned CD4+, clones contracting day 15 to 85 showed a balanced CD4/CD8 makeup. Contracting CD4+ clones sat mainly in CM and EM; CD8+ in EMRA.

TCRdb reanalysed the 5' RACE reads using MiXCR and keeps one entry per CDR3 protein. Altogether some 180,000 distinct CDR3 sequences are present, 10% to 15% being singletons, with the ten largest covering approximately 3.3%. The CDR3 totals 13 residues. CDR1 and CDR2 from the germline V gene are MNHEY and SVGEGT. Trimming removed 0 bases at V and 5 bases at J, with 5 bases between. Concerning this clonotype itself: Its specificity is unknown.

The sequencing input was PBMCs or a T cell subset sorted from them (not recorded which). The chain is built from TRBV6-2 or TRBV6-3 and TRBJ1-5; D remains unclear. The source of this sequence is a man aged 18 to 35 who had mild COVID-19 (a few samples of this study predate the infection). Cell type and time point are not known. CDR3 DNA: TGTGCCAGCAGTTACTCGACCTATCAGCCCCAGCATTTT. This sequence encodes CASSYSTYQPQHF.